This T cell receptor (beta chain) was sequenced in a study of CD8+CD57+ T cells in acquired aplastic anemia. As for the study in general: Sorted cells (CD4+ and CD8+) yielded DNA amounts that averaged approximately 3 ug. Points from the study as a whole: Both patients and controls carried the same twenty-nine CD8+ CDR3 sequences. Levels of CD8+ Simpson's diversity were not significantly distinct in patients versus controls.

This CDR3 is built from 17 residues. V shed 1 base, J shed 2 bases, and the junction held 9 bases outside the gene matches. Germline V gives CDR1 LNHNV, CDR2 YYDKDF (reference sequence). This clonotype turned up a few times. Antigen unknown. Profiling that covered TCR beta VDJ and CDR3 relied on genomic DNA as its template. A single record per CDR3 protein comes from TCRdb applying MiXCR to the reads. The profile covers a few hundred thousand distinct CDR3 sequences, with roughly three fifths appearing a single time and less than 10% taken by the ten largest. The chain couples TRBV15 to TRBJ2-3; 7 bases agree with TRBD1. The material sequenced was sorted CD4+, CD8+, or CD8+CD57+ T cells (not recorded which) from PBMCs. The TCR originated in a human donor with severe aplastic anemia or a healthy control (not recorded which). The CDR3 region is CATSRGYGTELTDTQYF. DNA of the CDR3: TGTGCCACCAGCAGAGGCTACGGGACAGAACTCACAGATACGCAGTATTTT.